This TCR beta chain originates from a study of Graves' ophthalmopathy and Graves' hyperthyroidism. By share of the sample, this clonotype is medium-sized. As the template, RNA transcripts were used to amplify TCR beta CDR3 regions. First-round RT-PCR used HTBI primers; second-round multiplex PCR followed. Each CDR3 protein is one row after TCRdb ran MiXCR on the multiplex PCR reads. The sample carries 24,000 or so distinct CDR3 sequences, nearly 50% recorded once. Enrolled hyperthyroidism patients had a new diagnosis, a duration under 2 months, and an age of 18 to 65. From germline, CDR1 is DFQATT and CDR2 SNEGSKA (reference sequence). Trimming took 1 base from V and 0 from J, leaving 7 bases between them. The CDR3 loop spans 14 amino acids.

This chain links TRBV20-1 with TRBJ1-5; no firm D call. Source material: peripheral blood. The TCR sequence derives from an adult woman with stable Graves' hyperthyroidism. CDR3 in DNA: TGCAGTGCTAGAGTGGCAGCTAGCAATCAGCCCCAGCATTTT. It is translated as CSARVAASNQPQHF.